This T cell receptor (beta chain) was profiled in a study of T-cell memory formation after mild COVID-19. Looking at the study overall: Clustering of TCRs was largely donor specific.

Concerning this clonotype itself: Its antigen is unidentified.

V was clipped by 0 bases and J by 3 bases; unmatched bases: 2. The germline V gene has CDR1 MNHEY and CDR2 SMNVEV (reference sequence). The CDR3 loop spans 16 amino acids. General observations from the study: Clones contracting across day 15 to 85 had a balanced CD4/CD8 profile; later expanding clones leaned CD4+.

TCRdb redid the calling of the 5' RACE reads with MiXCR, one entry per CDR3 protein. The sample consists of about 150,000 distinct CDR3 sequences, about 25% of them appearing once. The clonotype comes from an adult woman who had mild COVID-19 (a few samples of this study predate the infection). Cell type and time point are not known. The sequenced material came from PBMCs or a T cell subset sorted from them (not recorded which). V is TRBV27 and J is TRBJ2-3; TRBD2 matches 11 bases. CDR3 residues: CASSLSLAGVTDTQYF. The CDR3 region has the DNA TGTGCCAGCAGTTTATCACTAGCGGGGGTGACAGATACGCAGTATTTT.